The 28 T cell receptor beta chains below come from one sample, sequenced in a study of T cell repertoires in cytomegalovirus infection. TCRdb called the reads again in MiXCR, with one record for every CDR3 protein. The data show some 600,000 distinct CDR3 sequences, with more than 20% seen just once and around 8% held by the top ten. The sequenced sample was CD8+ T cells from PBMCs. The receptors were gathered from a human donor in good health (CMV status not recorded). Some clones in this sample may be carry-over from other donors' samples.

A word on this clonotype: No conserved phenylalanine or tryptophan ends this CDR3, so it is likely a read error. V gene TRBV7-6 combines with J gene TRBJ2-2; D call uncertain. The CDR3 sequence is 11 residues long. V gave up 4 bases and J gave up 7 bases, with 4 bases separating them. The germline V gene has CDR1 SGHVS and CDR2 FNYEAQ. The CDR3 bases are TGTGCCAGCAGCTCCAGCGGGGAGCTGTTTTCT. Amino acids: CASSSSGELFS.

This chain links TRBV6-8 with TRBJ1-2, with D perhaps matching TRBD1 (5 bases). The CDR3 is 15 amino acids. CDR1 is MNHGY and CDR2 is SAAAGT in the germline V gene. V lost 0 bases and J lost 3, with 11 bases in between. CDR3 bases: TGTGCCAGCAGTTACTCGAAGCGGGGGTACTATGGCTACACCTTC. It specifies CASSYSKRGYYGYTF.

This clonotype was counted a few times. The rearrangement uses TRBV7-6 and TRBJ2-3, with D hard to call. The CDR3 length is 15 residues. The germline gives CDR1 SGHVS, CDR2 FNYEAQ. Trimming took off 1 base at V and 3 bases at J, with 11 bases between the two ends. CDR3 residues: CASSLGQYWTDTQYF. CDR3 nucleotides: TGTGCCAGCAGCTTAGGGCAGTACTGGACAGATACGCAGTATTTT. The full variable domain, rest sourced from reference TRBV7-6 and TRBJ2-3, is GAGVSQSPRYKVTKRGQDVALRCDPISGHVSLYWYRQALGQGPEFLTYFNYEAQQDKSGLPNDRFSAERPEGSISTLTIQRTEQRDSAMYRCASSLGQYWTDTQYFGPGTRLTVL.

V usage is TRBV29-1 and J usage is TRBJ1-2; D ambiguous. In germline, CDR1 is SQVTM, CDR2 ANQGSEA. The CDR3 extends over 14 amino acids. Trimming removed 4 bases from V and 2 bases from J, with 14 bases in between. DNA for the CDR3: TGCAGCGTTGTAGGCCAGGACGGAAACTATGGCTACACCTTC. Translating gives CSVVGQDGNYGYTF.

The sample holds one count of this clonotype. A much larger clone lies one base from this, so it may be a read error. The CDR3 DNA reads TGTGCTAGTAGTTTTCGCCAGGACAGGGCGGCGGACGAAAAACTGTTTTTT. This translates into CASSFRQDRAADEKLFF. The V call is TRBV12-5, the J call TRBJ1-4; 8 bases map to TRBD1. CDR3 length: 17 residues. Germline CDR1 LGHNT, CDR2 FRNRAP.

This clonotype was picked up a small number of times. The CDR3 loop is CASSLRGGGSMSSYNEQFF. For the CDR3, the DNA is TGTGCCAGCAGCTTAAGGGGGGGGGGCTCCATGAGCTCCTACAATGAGCAGTTCTTC. V and J are TRBV7-9 and TRBJ2-1; the D gene is possibly TRBD2 (7 bases). Germline CDR1 and CDR2: SEHNR and FQNEAQ (reference sequence). V lost 2 bases to trimming and J lost 0 bases, with 20 bases between them. The CDR3 totals 19 residues.

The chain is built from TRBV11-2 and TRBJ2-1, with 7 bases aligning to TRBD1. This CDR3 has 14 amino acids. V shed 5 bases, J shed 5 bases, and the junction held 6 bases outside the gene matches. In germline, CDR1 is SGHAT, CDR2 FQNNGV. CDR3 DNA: TGTGCCAGCAGCGTATACAGGGGCCACAATGAGCAGTTCTTC. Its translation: CASSVYRGHNEQFF. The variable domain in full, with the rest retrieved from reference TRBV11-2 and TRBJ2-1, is EAGVAQSPRYKIIEKRQSVAFWCNPISGHATLYWYQQILGQGPKLLIQFQNNGVVDDSQLPKDRFSAERLKGVDSTLKIQPAKLEDSAVYLCASSVYRGHNEQFFGPGTRLTVL.

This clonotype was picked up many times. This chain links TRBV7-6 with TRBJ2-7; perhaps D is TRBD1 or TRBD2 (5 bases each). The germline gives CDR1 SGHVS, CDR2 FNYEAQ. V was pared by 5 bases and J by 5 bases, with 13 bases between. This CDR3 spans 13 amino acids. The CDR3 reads CASSDGTYDEQYF. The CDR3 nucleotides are TGTGCCAGCAGCGACGGGACCTACGACGAGCAGTACTTC.

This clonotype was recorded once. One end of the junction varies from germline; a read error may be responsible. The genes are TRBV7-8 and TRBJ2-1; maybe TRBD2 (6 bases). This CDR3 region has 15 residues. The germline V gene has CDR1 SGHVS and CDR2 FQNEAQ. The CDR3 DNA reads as TGTGCCAACAGCTTAGATGGGGGGTCCTACAATGAGCAGTTCTTC. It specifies CANSLDGGSYNEQFF.

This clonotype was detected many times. The DNA for the CDR3 is TGTGCCAGCAGTCCCGGGACAGTTTCTTCTAACTATGGCTACACCTTC. It yields the protein CASSPGTVSSNYGYTF. The chain uses TRBV7-8 and TRBJ1-2; 7 bases agree with TRBD1. Germline loops: CDR1 SGHVS, CDR2 FQNEAQ. CDR3 length: 16 residues. The V gene end was trimmed by 6 bases and the J gene end by 0 bases; junction bases not matched to a gene: 10.

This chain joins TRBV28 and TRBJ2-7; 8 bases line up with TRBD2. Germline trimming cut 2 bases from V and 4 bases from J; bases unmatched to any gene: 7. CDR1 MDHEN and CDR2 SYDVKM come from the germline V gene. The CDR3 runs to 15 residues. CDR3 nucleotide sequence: TGTGCCAGCAGTTTAAGAGCGGGGGAGATGTACGAGCAGTACGTC. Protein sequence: CASSLRAGEMYEQYV.

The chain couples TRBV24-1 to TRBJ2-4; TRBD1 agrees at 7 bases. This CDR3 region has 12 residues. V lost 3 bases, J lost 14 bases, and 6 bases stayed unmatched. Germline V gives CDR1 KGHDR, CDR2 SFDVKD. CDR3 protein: CATSDPTGTEYF. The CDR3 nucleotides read TGTGCCACCAGTGATCCGACAGGGACCGAGTACTTC.

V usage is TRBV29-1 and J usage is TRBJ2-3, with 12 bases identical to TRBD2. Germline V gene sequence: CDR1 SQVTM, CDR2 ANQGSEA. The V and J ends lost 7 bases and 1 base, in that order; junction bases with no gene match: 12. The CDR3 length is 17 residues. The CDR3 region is CSAFWGRLAGGTDTQYF. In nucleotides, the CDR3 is TGCAGCGCCTTTTGGGGAAGACTAGCGGGAGGCACAGATACGCAGTATTTT.

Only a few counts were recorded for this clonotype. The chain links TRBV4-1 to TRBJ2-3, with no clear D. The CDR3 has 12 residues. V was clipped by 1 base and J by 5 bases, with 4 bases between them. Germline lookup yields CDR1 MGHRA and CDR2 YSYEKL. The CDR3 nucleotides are TGCGCCAGCAGCCAAGTACAAGATACGCAGTATTTT. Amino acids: CASSQVQDTQYF.

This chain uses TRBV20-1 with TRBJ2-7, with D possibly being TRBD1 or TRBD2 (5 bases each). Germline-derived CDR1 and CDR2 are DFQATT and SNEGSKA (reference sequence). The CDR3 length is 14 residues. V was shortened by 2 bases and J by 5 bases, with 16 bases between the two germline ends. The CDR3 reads CSARSRDRLDEQYF. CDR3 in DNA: TGCAGTGCTAGAAGCCGGGACCGCCTGGACGAGCAGTACTTC.

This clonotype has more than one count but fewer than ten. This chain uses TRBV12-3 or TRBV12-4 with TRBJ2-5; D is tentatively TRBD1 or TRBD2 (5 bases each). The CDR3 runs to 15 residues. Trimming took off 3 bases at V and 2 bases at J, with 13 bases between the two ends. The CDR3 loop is CASSFWGSRQETQYF. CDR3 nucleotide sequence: TGTGCCAGCAGTTTCTGGGGGTCGAGGCAAGAGACCCAGTACTTC.

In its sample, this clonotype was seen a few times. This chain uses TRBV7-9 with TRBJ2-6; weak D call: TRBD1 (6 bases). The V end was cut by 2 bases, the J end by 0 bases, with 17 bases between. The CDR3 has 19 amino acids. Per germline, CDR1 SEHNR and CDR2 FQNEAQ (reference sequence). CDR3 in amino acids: CASSLFQGTPLSGANVLTF. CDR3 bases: TGTGCCAGCAGCTTATTCCAGGGGACGCCTCTCTCTGGGGCCAACGTCCTGACTTTC.

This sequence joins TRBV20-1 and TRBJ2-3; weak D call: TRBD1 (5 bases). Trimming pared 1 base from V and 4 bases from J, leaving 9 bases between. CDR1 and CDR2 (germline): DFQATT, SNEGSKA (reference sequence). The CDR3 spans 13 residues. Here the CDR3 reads CSARGLGADTQYF. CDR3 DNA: TGCAGTGCTAGAGGGTTAGGGGCAGATACGCAGTATTTT.

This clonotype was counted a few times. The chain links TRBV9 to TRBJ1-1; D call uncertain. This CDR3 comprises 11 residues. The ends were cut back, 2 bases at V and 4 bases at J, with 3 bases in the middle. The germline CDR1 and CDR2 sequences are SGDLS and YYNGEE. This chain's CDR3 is CASSVITEAFF. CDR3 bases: TGTGCCAGCAGCGTTATCACTGAAGCTTTCTTT.

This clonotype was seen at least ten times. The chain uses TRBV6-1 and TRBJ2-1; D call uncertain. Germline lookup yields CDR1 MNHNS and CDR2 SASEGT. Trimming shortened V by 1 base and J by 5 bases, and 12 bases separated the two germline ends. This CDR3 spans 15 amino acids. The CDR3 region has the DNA TGTGCCAGCAGTGAAGTCTCCGGGCCAAACAATGAGCAGTTCTTC. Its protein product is CASSEVSGPNNEQFF.

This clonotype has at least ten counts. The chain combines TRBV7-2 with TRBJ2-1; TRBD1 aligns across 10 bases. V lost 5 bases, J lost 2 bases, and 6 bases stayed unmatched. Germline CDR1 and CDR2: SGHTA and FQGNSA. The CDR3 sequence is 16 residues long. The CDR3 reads CASSQWDRGPYNEQFF. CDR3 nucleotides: TGTGCCAGCAGCCAATGGGACAGGGGTCCCTACAATGAGCAGTTCTTC.

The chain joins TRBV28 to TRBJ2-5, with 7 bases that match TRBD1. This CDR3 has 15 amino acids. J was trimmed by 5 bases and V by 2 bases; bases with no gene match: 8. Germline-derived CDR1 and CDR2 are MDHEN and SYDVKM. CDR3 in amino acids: CASSLEGAVEETQYF. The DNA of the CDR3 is TGTGCCAGCAGTTTAGAGGGGGCTGTCGAGGAGACCCAGTACTTC.

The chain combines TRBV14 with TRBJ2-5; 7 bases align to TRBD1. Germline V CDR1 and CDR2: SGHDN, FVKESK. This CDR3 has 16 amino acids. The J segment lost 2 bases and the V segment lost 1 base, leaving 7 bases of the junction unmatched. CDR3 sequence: CASSQGGTDHQETQYF. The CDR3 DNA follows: TGTGCCAGCAGCCAAGGAGGGACAGACCATCAAGAGACCCAGTACTTC.

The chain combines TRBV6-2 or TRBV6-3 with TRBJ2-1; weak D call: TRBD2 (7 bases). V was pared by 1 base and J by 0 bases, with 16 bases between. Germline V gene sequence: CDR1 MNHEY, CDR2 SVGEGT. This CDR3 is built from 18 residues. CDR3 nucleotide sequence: TGTGCCAGCAGTTACTGGGGGGGCTATGGCCGCTCCTACAATGAGCAGTTCTTC. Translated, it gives CASSYWGGYGRSYNEQFF.

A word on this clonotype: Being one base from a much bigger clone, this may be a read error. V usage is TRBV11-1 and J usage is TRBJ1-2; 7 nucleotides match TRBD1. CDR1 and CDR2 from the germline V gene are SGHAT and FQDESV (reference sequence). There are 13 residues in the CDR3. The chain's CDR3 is CTSSYRDSYGYTF. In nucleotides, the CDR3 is TGTACCAGCAGCTACCGGGACAGCTATGGCTACACCTTC. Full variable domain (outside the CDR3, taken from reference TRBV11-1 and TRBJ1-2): EAEVAQSPRYKITEKSQAVAFWCDPISGHATLYWYRQILGQGPELLVQFQDESVVDDSQLPKDRFSAERLKGVDSTLKIQPAELGDSAMYLCTSSYRDSYGYTFGSGTRLTVV.

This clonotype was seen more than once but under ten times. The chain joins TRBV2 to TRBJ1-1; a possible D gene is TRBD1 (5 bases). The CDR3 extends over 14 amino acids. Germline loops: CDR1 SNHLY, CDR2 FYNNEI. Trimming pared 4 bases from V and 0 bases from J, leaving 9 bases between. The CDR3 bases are TGTGCCAGCAGTGGGGGCAGGCTGAACACTGAAGCTTTCTTT. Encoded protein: CASSGGRLNTEAFF. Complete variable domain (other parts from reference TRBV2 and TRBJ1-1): EPEVTQTPSHQVTQMGQEVILRCVPISNHLYFYWYRQILGQKVEFLVSFYNNEISEKSEIFDDQFSVERPDGSNFTLKIRSTKLEDSAMYFCASSGGRLNTEAFFGQGTRLTVV.

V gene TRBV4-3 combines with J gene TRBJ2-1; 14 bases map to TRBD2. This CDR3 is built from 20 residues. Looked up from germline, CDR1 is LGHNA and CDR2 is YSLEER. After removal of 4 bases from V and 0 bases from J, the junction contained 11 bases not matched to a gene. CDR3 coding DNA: TGCGCCAGCAGCCCCCTAAGACTAGCGGGGGGGCTGAGCTCCTACAATGAGCAGTTCTTC. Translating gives CASSPLRLAGGLSSYNEQFF.

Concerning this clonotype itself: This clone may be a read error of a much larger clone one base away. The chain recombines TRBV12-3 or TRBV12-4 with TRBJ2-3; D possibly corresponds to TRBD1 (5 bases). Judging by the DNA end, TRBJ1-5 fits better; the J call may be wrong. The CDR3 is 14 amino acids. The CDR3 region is CASSEGVSTDTQHF. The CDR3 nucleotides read TGTGCCAGCAGCGAAGGGGTCAGCACAGATACGCAGCATTTT.